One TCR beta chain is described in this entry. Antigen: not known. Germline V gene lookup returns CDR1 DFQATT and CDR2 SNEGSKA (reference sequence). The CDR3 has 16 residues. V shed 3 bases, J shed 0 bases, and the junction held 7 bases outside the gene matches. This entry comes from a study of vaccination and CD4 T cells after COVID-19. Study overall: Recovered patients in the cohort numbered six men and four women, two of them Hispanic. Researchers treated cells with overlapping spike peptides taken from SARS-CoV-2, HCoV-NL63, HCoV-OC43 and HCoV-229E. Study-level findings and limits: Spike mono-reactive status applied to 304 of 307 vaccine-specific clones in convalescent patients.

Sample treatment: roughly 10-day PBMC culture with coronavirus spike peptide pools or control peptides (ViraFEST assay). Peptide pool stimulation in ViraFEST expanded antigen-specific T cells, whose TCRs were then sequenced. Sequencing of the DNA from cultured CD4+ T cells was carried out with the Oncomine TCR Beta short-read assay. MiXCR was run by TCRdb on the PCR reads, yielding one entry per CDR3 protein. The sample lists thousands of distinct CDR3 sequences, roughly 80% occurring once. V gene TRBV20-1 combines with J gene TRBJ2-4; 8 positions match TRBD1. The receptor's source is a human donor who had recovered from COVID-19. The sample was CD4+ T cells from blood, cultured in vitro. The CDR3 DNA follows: TGCAGTGCTAGCTTTGCAGGGGGCATAGCCAAAAACATTCAGTACTTC. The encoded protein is CSASFAGGIAKNIQYF.